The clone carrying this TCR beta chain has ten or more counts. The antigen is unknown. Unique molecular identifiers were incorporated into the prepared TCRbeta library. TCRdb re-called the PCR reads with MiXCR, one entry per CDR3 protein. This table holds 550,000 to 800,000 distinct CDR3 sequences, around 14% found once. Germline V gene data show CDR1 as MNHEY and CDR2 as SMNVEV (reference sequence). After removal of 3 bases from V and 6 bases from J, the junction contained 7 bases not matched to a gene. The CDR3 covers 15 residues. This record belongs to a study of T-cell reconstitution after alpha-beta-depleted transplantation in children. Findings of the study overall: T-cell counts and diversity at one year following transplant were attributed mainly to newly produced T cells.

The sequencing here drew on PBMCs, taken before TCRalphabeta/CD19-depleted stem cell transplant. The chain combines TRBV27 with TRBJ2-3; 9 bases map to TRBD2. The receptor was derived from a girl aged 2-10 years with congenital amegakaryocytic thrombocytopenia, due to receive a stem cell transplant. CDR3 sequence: CASSFLLAGEDTQYF. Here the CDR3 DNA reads TGTGCCAGCAGTTTTCTATTAGCGGGAGAGGATACGCAGTATTTT.